This entry describes one T cell receptor (beta chain). Profiled with immunoSEQ multiplex PCR; TCRdb holds only in-frame clones, not every one. Altogether 80,000 to 90,000 clones are present, around 90% being singletons, with the ten largest covering about 1.5%. After removal of 0 bases from V and 4 bases from J, the junction contained 15 bases not matched to a gene. CDR1 and CDR2 (germline): SGHTS, YDEGEE. CDR3 size: 19 residues. The sample is drawn from a study of T cells after somatic rescue of genetic block. The gene calls are TRBV5-8 and TRBJ1-4; 7 nucleotides match TRBD1. This clonotype originated in a woman between 18 and 30 years old. The sequenced sample consisted of peripheral blood mononuclear cells (PBMCs). The CDR3 DNA sequence: TGTGCCAGCAGCTTGGTGGTAACAGGGGCCCCCGTTGGTAATGAAAAACTGTTTTTT. It encodes CASSLVVTGAPVGNEKLFF.